This entry describes one T cell receptor (beta chain). Original analysis: Estimation of nucleated cell counts was performed using reference gene primer amplification. Sequencing used immunoSEQ multiplex PCR; TCRdb keeps in-frame clones, though not all of them. Clone size and the V and J calls come from that table; the DNA yielded D and trimming. The data hold around 60,000 clones, with 85% to 90% observed a single time. These data are taken from a study of blood T cell repertoires in COVID-19. The J segment lost 7 bases and the V segment lost 3 bases, leaving 5 bases of the junction unmatched. This CDR3 has 15 residues. Per germline, CDR1 PRHDT and CDR2 FYEKMQ (reference sequence).

Material for sequencing was peripheral blood. The chain uses TRBV13 and TRBJ2-1; TRBD2 agrees at 11 bases. This receptor was taken from a human donor with active COVID-19. The donor label of this sample is uncertain. CDR3 protein: CASSFTSGSSNEQFF. CDR3 in DNA: TGTGCCAGCAGCTTTACTAGCGGGAGTTCGAATGAGCAGTTCTTC.